Presented here are 2 T cell receptor beta chains from one specimen sequenced in a study of CD8 T cells in Susac syndrome. Reverse transcription of roughly 0.45 to 1 ug RNA used random hexamers. TCRdb fed the immunoSEQ multiplex PCR reads into MiXCR, producing one record per CDR3 protein. Of 100,000 or so distinct CDR3 sequences listed, 85% to 95% are singletons. Sample: CD8+ T cells from PBMCs. The receptors come from a human donor in good health.

V gene TRBV12-3 or TRBV12-4 combines with J gene TRBJ1-2, with a possible D match to TRBD1 (5 bases). The CDR3 totals 15 residues. Deletions cut 10 bases from V and 8 bases from J, with 26 bases between. This CDR3 reads CATGPSDKETVGYTF. The CDR3 bases are TGTGCCACGGGCCCATCGGACAAAGAAACGGTCGGCTACACCTTC.

The rearrangement links TRBV4-1 to TRBJ1-1; maybe TRBD1 (5 bases). V gave up 8 bases and J gave up 0 bases, with 19 bases separating them. Germline V gene lookup returns CDR1 MGHRA and CDR2 YSYEKL. This CDR3 region has 16 residues. DNA of the CDR3: TGCGCCAGCGGGGGGGTTTTGGAGCGGGTGAACACTGAAGCTTTCTTT. This encodes CASGGVLERVNTEAFF.